One sample yielded the 16 T cell receptor beta chains listed below, sequenced in a study of T cell responses to AZD1222 COVID-19 vaccine. Generated by immunoSEQ multiplex PCR, the TCRdb table keeps only in-frame clones and is missing some. The data contain 150,000 to 200,000 clones, less than 95% of them singletons. The material sequenced was peripheral blood, taken on day 0 of AZD1222 vaccination. These receptors came from an adult in good health.

The chain carries TRBV7-9 and TRBJ1-3, with TRBD1 matching 8 bases. With 5 bases clipped from V and 1 base from J, the junction kept 4 bases outside the gene matches. Germline assignment: CDR1 SEHNR and CDR2 FQNEAQ (reference sequence). The CDR3 loop spans 15 amino acids. The CDR3, as DNA: TGTGCCAGCAGCCCGGACAGGGCTTCTGGAAACACCATATATTTT. Translated: CASSPDRASGNTIYF. Together with reference TRBV7-9 and TRBJ1-3, the CDR3 gives the full variable domain: DTGVSQNPRHKITKRGQNVTFRCDPISEHNRLYWYRQTLGQGPEFLTYFQNEAQLEKSRLLSDRFSAERPKGSFSTLEIQRTEQGDSAMYLCASSPDRASGNTIYFGEGSWLTVV.

The V call is TRBV7-2, the J call TRBJ2-7, with TRBD1 matching over 12 bases. This CDR3 contains 18 residues. Germline CDR1 and CDR2: SGHTA and FQGNSA. V lost 4 bases and J lost 7; bases outside the gene matches: 17. The CDR3 DNA is TGTGCCAGCAGCTCATTGACCAACCCGGGACAGGGGGCTGAAGAGCAGTACTTC. Its translation is CASSSLTNPGQGAEEQYF.

This clone turned up a few times. This chain uses TRBV20-1 with TRBJ2-5; the match to TRBD2 covers 9 bases. The junction had 5 bases not matched to a gene; V was cut back by 3 bases and J by 0 bases. Germline V gene sequence: CDR1 DFQATT, CDR2 SNEGSKA (reference sequence). The CDR3 consists of 15 residues. This CDR3 is CSASSSSGNQETQYF. The CDR3 DNA reads TGCAGTGCTAGTTCGTCTAGCGGGAACCAAGAGACCCAGTACTTC.

This chain joins TRBV6-5 and TRBJ2-3; D might be TRBD2 (6 bases). Germline loops: CDR1 MNHEY, CDR2 SVGAGI. The CDR3 contains 14 residues. V lost 7 bases and J lost 2, with 13 bases in between. CDR3 amino acids: CASTWDSSTDTQYF. The CDR3 nucleotides read TGTGCCAGCACTTGGGACTCTTCCACAGATACGCAGTATTTT.

V and J are TRBV7-9 and TRBJ1-2, with D hard to call. This CDR3 comprises 14 residues. V lost 0 bases and J 0 bases, leaving 5 bases between the germline ends. Germline lookup yields CDR1 SEHNR and CDR2 FQNEAQ (reference sequence). This CDR3 reads CASSLAPANYGYTF. CDR3 bases: TGTGCCAGCAGCTTAGCGCCGGCTAACTATGGCTACACCTTC.

In its sample, this clone was seen many times. CDR3 amino acids: CASSKGAGGGYGYTF. CDR3 DNA: TGTGCCAGCTCGAAGGGTGCCGGAGGGGGCTATGGCTACACCTTC. The gene calls are TRBV18 and TRBJ1-2; possible D gene TRBD1, 6 bases. This CDR3 is built from 15 residues. V was shortened by 6 bases and J by 4 bases, with 18 bases between the two germline ends. Germline V gene lookup returns CDR1 KGHSH and CDR2 LQKENI.

The rearrangement uses TRBV3-1 (or the pseudogene TRBV3-2) and TRBJ1-2; D unclear. The CDR3 totals 16 residues. V was pared by 4 bases and J by 6 bases, with 21 bases between. CDR1 is LGHDT and CDR2 is YNNKEL in the germline V gene (reference sequence). CDR3 sequence (DNA): TGTGCCAGCAGCCCGAGTGGGCCGGGCCTTGGGAATGGCTACACCTTC. Residues: CASSPSGPGLGNGYTF.

The chain is built from TRBV11-1 and TRBJ1-6; D gene ambiguous. V was clipped by 5 bases and J by 9 bases, with 14 bases between them. This CDR3 region has 14 residues. The germline V gene has CDR1 SGHAT and CDR2 FQDESV (reference sequence). CDR3 sequence reads: CASSQTPRGSPLHF. The CDR3 DNA follows: TGTGCCAGCAGCCAGACCCCGCGAGGTTCACCCCTCCACTTT. The full variable domain, in which reference TRBV11-1 and TRBJ1-6 provide the parts outside the CDR3, is EAEVAQSPRYKITEKSQAVAFWCDPISGHATLYWYRQILGQGPELLVQFQDESVVDDSQLPKDRFSAERLKGVDSTLKIQPAELGDSAMYLCASSQTPRGSPLHFGNGTRLTVT.

The chain links TRBV5-4 to TRBJ1-1, with a possible D match to TRBD1 (6 bases). Per germline, CDR1 SGHNT and CDR2 YYREEE (reference sequence). This CDR3 contains 12 residues. Deletions cut 5 bases from V and 4 bases from J, with 9 bases between. CDR3 DNA sequence: TGTGCCAGCAGGCGGGACACCACTGAAGCTTTCTTT. Encoded protein: CASRRDTTEAFF. Using reference TRBV5-4 and TRBJ1-1 for the parts outside the CDR3, the full variable domain is ETGVTQSPTHLIKTRGQQVTLRCSSQSGHNTVSWYQQALGQGPQFIFQYYREEENGRGNFPPRFSGLQFPNYSSELNVNALELDDSALYLCASRRDTTEAFFGQGTRLTVV.

The rearrangement joins TRBV28 to TRBJ2-7, with 11 positions matching TRBD2. This CDR3 has 14 residues. J lost 7 bases, V lost 6 bases, and 8 bases had no gene match. Germline CDR1 is MDHEN and CDR2 is SYDVKM. CDR3 loop: CASSNLAGGGEQYF. The CDR3 region has the DNA TGTGCCAGCAGCAATCTAGCGGGAGGAGGGGAGCAGTACTTC.

This clone showed up just once. The CDR3 nucleotides read TGTGCCAGCAGCCCAATACCCTACGAGCAGTACTTC. It encodes CASSPIPYEQYF. V gene TRBV7-9 combines with J gene TRBJ2-7; D ambiguous. Germline CDR1 and CDR2: SEHNR and FQNEAQ (reference sequence). CDR3 length: 12 amino acids. Trimming removed 5 bases at V and 2 bases at J, with 7 bases between.

This rearrangement joins TRBV19 to TRBJ1-1; a weak D match, TRBD1 (6 bases). Trimming cost V 3 bases and J 4 bases, with 12 bases left between them. Germline V CDR1 and CDR2: LNHDA, SQIVND (reference sequence). The CDR3 has 14 residues. CDR3 loop: CASSIGQYLTEAFF. The CDR3 coding sequence is TGTGCCAGTAGTATTGGACAGTATCTCACTGAAGCTTTCTTT.

The chain recombines TRBV6-6 with TRBJ1-2; TRBD1 might be the D (6 bases). Germline-derived CDR1 and CDR2 are MNHNY and SVGAGI (reference sequence). V lost 0 bases to trimming and J lost 8 bases, with 13 bases between them. This CDR3 region has 14 residues. CDR3 sequence (DNA): TGTGCCAGCAGTTACTCACAGGGTTCGCAGGGCTACACCTTC. Amino acid sequence: CASSYSQGSQGYTF.

This sequence joins TRBV7-2 and TRBJ2-2; 7 bases are shared with TRBD2. CDR3 size: 15 residues. Germline V gene sequence: CDR1 SGHTA, CDR2 FQGNSA. The V gene end was trimmed by 2 bases and the J gene end by 7 bases; junction bases not matched to a gene: 7. The CDR3 sequence is CASSLYGTMGGELFF. The CDR3 DNA sequence: TGTGCCAGCAGCTTATACGGGACTATGGGCGGGGAGCTGTTTTTT.

The rearrangement uses TRBV15 and TRBJ2-6, with 11 bases aligning to TRBD1. The germline V gene has CDR1 LNHNV and CDR2 YYDKDF (reference sequence). The length of the CDR3 is 19 residues. The trim removed 1 base at V and 1 base at J, leaving 6 bases unmatched. As DNA, the CDR3 is TGTGCCACCAGCAGAGGGACAGGGGGCGCGGATTCTGGGGCCAACGTCCTGACTTTC. Translation: CATSRGTGGADSGANVLTF.

This clone was picked up one time. The chain carries TRBV10-2 and TRBJ1-3; 7 nucleotides match TRBD1. Losses at the gene ends were 5 bases for V and 2 bases for J; bases not matched to a gene: 3. Per the germline V gene, CDR1 is WSHSY and CDR2 is SAAADI. The CDR3 spans 14 residues. In DNA, the CDR3 is TGCGCCAGCAGTATAGGGACAGCTGGAAACACCATATATTTT. Translating gives CASSIGTAGNTIYF.